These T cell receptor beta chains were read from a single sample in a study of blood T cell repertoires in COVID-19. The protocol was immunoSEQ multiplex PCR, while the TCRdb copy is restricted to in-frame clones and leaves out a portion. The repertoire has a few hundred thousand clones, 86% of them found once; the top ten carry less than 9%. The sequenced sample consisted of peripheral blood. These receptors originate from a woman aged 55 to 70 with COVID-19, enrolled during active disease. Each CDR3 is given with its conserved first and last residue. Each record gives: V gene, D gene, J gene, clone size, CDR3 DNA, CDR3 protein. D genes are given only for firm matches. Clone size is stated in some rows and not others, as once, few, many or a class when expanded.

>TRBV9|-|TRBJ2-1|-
TGTGCCAGCAGCGTAGCAAGCTTAGCCAATGAGCAGTTCTTC
CASSVASLANEQFF
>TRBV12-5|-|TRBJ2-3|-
TGTGCTAGTGGTTTGCTCGGAGGCACAGATACGCAGTATTTT
CASGLLGGTDTQYF
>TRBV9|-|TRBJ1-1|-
TGTGCCAGCAGCCTCGTACTAGGAACCGAAGCTTTCTTT
CASSLVLGTEAFF
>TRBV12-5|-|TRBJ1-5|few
TGTGCTAGTGGTTTGGTACCCGGGTTAGGACAGCCCCAGCATTTT
CASGLVPGLGQPQHF
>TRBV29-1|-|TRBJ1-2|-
TGCAGCGACAGGGAGAACTATGGCTACACCTTC
CSDRENYGYTF
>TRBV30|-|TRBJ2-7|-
TGTGCCTGGAGTGTAGGCGCAGGGTTCTACGAGCAGTACTTC
CAWSVGAGFYEQYF
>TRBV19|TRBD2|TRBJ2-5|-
TGTGCCAGTAGCCCCGGACTAGCGGGGAGCCTCCTCTTCGCAGAGACCCAGTACTTC
CASSPGLAGSLLFAETQYF
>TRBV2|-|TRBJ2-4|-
TGTGCCAGCAGTGAAGTGGGCAGCTTAAACATTCAGTACTTC
CASSEVGSLNIQYF
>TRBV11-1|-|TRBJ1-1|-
TGTGCCAGCAGCCTTAATGTGGCGGGGAGGGGCACTGAAGCTTTCTTT
CASSLNVAGRGTEAFF
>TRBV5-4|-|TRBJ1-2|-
TGTGCCAGCAGCTTCGAGCCTCCCTATGGCTACACCTTC
CASSFEPPYGYTF
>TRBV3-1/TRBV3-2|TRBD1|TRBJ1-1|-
TGTGCCAGCAGCCAATTAGGGGGCCGGTTTAACACTGAAGCTTTCTTT
CASSQLGGRFNTEAFF
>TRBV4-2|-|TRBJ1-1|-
TGTGCCAGCAGCCAAGATGGCGGAAACACTGAAGCTTTCTTT
CASSQDGGNTEAFF
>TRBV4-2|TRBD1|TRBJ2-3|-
TGTGCCAGCAGCCAGGACCAGACAGGGAGAGGCACAGATACGCAGTATTTT
CASSQDQTGRGTDTQYF
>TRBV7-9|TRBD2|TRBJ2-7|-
TGTGCCAGCAGCTTCCCGGGGGGGGCGACCTACGAGCAGTACTTC
CASSFPGGATYEQYF
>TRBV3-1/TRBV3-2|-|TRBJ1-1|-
TGTGCCAGCAGCCCCGGGTGGAACACTGAAGCTTTCTTT
CASSPGWNTEAFF
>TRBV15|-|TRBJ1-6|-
TGTGCCACCAGCAGAGAGACAGAGAATTCACCCCTCCACTTT
CATSRETENSPLHF
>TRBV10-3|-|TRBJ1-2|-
TGTGCCATCACCGACTTTGGGTCGTCAGGCTACACCTTC
CAITDFGSSGYTF
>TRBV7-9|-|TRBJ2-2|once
TGTGCCGCCAAGGCGGACAGGAACACCGGGGAGCTGTTTTTT
CAAKADRNTGELFF
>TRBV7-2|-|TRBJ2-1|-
TGTGCCAGCAGCTTAATGGAGGGGAATGAGCAGTTCTTC
CASSLMEGNEQFF
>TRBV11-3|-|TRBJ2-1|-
TGTGCCAGCAGCCCCGCCTACAATGAGCAGTTCTTC
CASSPAYNEQFF
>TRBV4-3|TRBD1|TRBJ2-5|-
TGCGCCAGCAGCCAAGGGGACAGTCTCCAAGAGACCCAGTACTTC
CASSQGDSLQETQYF
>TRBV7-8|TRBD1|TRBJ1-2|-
TGTGCCAGCAGCTTAGCCAGGGGGAGCTACACCTTC
CASSLARGSYTF
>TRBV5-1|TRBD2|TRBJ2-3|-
TGCGCCAGCAGCTCCTTAGCGGGGGGAAGCACAGATACGCAGTATTTT
CASSSLAGGSTDTQYF
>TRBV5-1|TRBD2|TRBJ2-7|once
TGCGCCAGCAGCTTGTGGGGGACTAACTCCTACGAGCAGTACTTC
CASSLWGTNSYEQYF
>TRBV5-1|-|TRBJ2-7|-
TGCGCCAGCAGGGGGCTTGAGAACGAGCAGTACTTC
CASRGLENEQYF
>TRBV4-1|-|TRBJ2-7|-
TGCGCCAGCAGCCAAGATCCCGGGACACCCAACTACGAGCAGTACTTC
CASSQDPGTPNYEQYF
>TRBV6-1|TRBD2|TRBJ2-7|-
TGTGCCAGCAGTGAGAGACTAGCGGGGCAGAGGGAGCAGTACTTC
CASSERLAGQREQYF
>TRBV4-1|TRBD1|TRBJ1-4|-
TGCGCCAGCAGCCCTTCCCCAGGGGGCATAGATGAAAAACTGTTTTTT
CASSPSPGGIDEKLFF
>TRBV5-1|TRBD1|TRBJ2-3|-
TGCGCCAGCAGCTTGGGACAGGGGGCCGATACGCAGTATTTT
CASSLGQGADTQYF
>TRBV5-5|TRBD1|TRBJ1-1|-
TGTGCCAGCAGCTTGGGAGGGGGCATCGCTGAAGCTTTCTTT
CASSLGGGIAEAFF
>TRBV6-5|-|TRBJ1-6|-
TGTGCCAGCACCCCAGGGGAAAATTCACCCCTCCACTTT
CASTPGENSPLHF
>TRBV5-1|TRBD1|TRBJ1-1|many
TGCGCCAGCAGCTCACAGGGGTACGGTGAAGCTTTCTTT
CASSSQGYGEAFF
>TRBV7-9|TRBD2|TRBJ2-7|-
TGTGCCAGCAGCTTAGGAAGCGGGGGGACGTTGGAGCAGTACTTC
CASSLGSGGTLEQYF
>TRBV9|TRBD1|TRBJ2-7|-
TGTGCCAGCAGCGAGACCGGGACAGGGAGTTACGAGCAGTACTTC
CASSETGTGSYEQYF
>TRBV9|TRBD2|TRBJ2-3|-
TGTGCCAGCAGCGCCCATCCGCAACTAGCGTCTAGCACAGATACGCAGTATTTT
CASSAHPQLASSTDTQYF
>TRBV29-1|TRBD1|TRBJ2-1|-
TGCAGCGTGGACAGGGAGCAGTTCTTC
CSVDREQFF
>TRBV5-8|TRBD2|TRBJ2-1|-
TGTGCCAGCAGCTTTCGCGGGGGGATCTACAATGAGCAGTTCTTC
CASSFRGGIYNEQFF
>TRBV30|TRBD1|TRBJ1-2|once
TGTGCCTGGGCGGACAGGGTCAATGGCTACACCTTC
CAWADRVNGYTF
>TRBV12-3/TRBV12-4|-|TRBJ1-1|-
TGTGCCAGCAGTTTAGGCAGGGCTGAAGCTTTCTTT
CASSLGRAEAFF
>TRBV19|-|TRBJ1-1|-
TGTGCCAGTAGTATAGCCAGATACACTGAAGCTTTCTTT
CASSIARYTEAFF
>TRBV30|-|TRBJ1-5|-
TGTGCCTGGAGCGGCCAGGGAATTCAGCCCCAGCATTTT
CAWSGQGIQPQHF
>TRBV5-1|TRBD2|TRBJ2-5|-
TGCGCCAGCAGCTATCTAGCGGGGCCGCAAGAGACCCAGTACTTC
CASSYLAGPQETQYF
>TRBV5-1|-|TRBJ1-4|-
TGCGCCAGCAGCAGGGAAGGGGCCCGGAGTGAAAAACTGTTTTTT
CASSREGARSEKLFF
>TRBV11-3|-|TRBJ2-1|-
TGTGCCAGCAGCAGTATGAGGGGGACCTTTAGGAATGAGCAGTTCTTC
CASSSMRGTFRNEQFF
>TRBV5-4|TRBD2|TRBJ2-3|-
TGTGCCAGCAGCTTGCCAGCGGGGGGCACAGATACGCAGTATTTT
CASSLPAGGTDTQYF
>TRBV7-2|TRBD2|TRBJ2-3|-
TGTGCCAGCGGACTAGCGCCCCCGTCGGATACGCAGTATTTT
CASGLAPPSDTQYF
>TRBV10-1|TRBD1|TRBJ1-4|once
TGCGCCAGCAGCCCAGGGGGCGAGAATGAAAAACTGTTTTTT
CASSPGGENEKLFF
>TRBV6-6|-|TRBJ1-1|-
TGTGCCAGCAGTCCTACAGTGAACACTGAAGCTTTCTTT
CASSPTVNTEAFF
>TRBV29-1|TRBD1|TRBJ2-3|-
TGCAGCGTTCCCGGGACAGGGGGCGGGAATACGCAGTATTTT
CSVPGTGGGNTQYF
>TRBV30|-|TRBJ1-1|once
TGTGCCTGGAGTCGAGGGTTAAACACTGAAGCTTTCTTT
CAWSRGLNTEAFF
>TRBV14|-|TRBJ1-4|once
TGTGCCAGCAGCCAGCACAAGGAGGGATATGAAAAACTGTTTTTT
CASSQHKEGYEKLFF
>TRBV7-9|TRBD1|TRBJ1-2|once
TGTGCCAGCAGTCGGTCAGGGGGTTATGGCTACACCTTC
CASSRSGGYGYTF
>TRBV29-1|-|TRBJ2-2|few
TGCAGCGTTGATAACCAGGGAACCGGGGAGCTGTTTTTT
CSVDNQGTGELFF
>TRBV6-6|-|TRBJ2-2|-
TGTGCCAGCAGTCACCTGGGGGCGTCTAGTGGGGCCGGGGAGCTGTTTTTT
CASSHLGASSGAGELFF
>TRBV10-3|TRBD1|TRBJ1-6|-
TGTGCCATCAGTGACGGTCCGAGACAGGGATATAATTCACCCCTCCACTTT
CAISDGPRQGYNSPLHF
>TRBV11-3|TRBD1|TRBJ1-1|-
TGTGCCAGCAGCCTGAGCAGTTCCACAGGGGCCGCCTTT
CASSLSSSTGAAF
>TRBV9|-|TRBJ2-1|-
TGTGCCAGCAGCGTAACGGCGGGCTCCTACAATGAGCAGTTCTTC
CASSVTAGSYNEQFF
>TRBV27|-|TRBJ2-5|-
TGTGCCAGCAGTTTACGCGTTGGAGAGACCCAGTACTTC
CASSLRVGETQYF
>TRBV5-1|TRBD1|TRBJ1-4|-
TGCGCCAGCAGCTTGGAGGGACAGAGTAATGAAAAACTGTTTTTT
CASSLEGQSNEKLFF